The rows below give T cell receptor beta chains drawn from one sample of a study of blood T cells in healthy people across ages. TCRdb reanalysed the 5' RACE reads using MiXCR and keeps one entry per CDR3 protein. The sample has 1.5 million to 2 million distinct CDR3 sequences; 28% are singletons. The source material was blood. The receptors derive from a woman aged 30 to 39 in good health. Each CDR3 is given with its conserved first and last residue. Fields, in order: J gene, D gene, clone size, V gene, CDR3 protein, CDR3 DNA. The D gene is left open where the match is weak. Clone size, where shown, is once, few, many, or a class for clones that have expanded.

J: TRBJ2-3; D: -; size: -; V: TRBV24-1; CDR3: CATAQLDTQYF; DNA: TGTGCCACCGCCCAGTTGGATACGCAGTATTTT
J: TRBJ2-3; D: -; size: many; V: TRBV4-1; CDR3: CASSQALGGGGDTQYF; DNA: TGCGCCAGCAGCCAAGCCTTGGGAGGTGGGGGAGATACGCAGTATTTT
J: TRBJ2-5; D: -; size: -; V: TRBV12-3/TRBV12-4; CDR3: CASSLQGMGETQYF; DNA: TGTGCCAGCAGTTTGCAAGGGATGGGGGAGACCCAGTACTTC
J: TRBJ1-1; D: TRBD1; size: few; V: TRBV12-3/TRBV12-4; CDR3: CASSLGLRGRTEAFF; DNA: TGTGCCAGCAGTTTAGGGCTCAGGGGGCGAACTGAAGCTTTCTTT
J: TRBJ2-5; D: TRBD2; size: few; V: TRBV4-1; CDR3: CASSPRTASGEETQYF; DNA: TGCGCCAGCAGCCCCAGGACGGCTAGCGGGGAAGAGACCCAGTACTTC
J: TRBJ1-1; D: -; size: -; V: TRBV11-1; CDR3: CASSSPSTEAFF; DNA: TGTGCCAGCAGCTCCCCCAGTACTGAAGCTTTCTTT
J: TRBJ1-2; D: TRBD1; size: -; V: TRBV7-2; CDR3: CASSYPPQGDIYDYTF; DNA: TGTGCCAGCAGCTACCCCCCCCAGGGGGATATCTATGACTACACCTTC
J: TRBJ2-3; D: -; size: -; V: TRBV10-3; CDR3: CAISEEGELDTQYF; DNA: TGTGCCATCAGTGAGGAGGGGGAATTAGATACGCAGTATTTT
J: TRBJ1-6; D: -; size: -; V: TRBV7-9; CDR3: CASSLESANSPLHF; DNA: TGTGCCAGCAGCTTAGAGTCCGCCAATTCACCCCTCCACTTT
J: TRBJ2-5; D: -; size: few; V: TRBV7-2; CDR3: CASQVKGSETQYF; DNA: TGTGCCAGCCAGGTGAAGGGATCGGAGACCCAGTACTTC
J: TRBJ2-2; D: TRBD2; size: few; V: TRBV12-3/TRBV12-4; CDR3: CASSINSGLVGTGELFF; DNA: TGTGCCAGCAGCATTAATTCGGGACTAGTGGGGACCGGGGAGCTGTTTTTT
J: TRBJ2-1; D: TRBD2; size: few; V: TRBV29-1; CDR3: CSVDRLAPSYNEQFF; DNA: TGCAGCGTCGATCGACTAGCTCCCTCCTACAATGAGCAGTTCTTC
J: TRBJ2-7; D: TRBD1; size: few; V: TRBV27; CDR3: CASGQFRVFRGSYEQYF; DNA: TGTGCCAGCGGTCAGTTCCGCGTCTTCAGGGGGTCCTACGAGCAGTACTTC
J: TRBJ2-3; D: TRBD2; size: few; V: TRBV20-1; CDR3: CSAPTSGATASTDTQYF; DNA: TGCAGTGCTCCTACTAGCGGGGCCACCGCTAGCACAGATACGCAGTATTTT
J: TRBJ2-7; D: TRBD2; size: -; V: TRBV4-3; CDR3: CASSKEAGAYEQYF; DNA: TGCGCCAGCAGCAAAGAAGCGGGAGCCTACGAGCAGTACTTC
J: TRBJ1-1; D: -; size: once; V: TRBV27; CDR3: CASSRPGIHTEAFF; DNA: TGTGCCAGCAGTCGCCCGGGGATACACACTGAAGCTTTCTTT
J: TRBJ1-2; D: -; size: -; V: TRBV5-6; CDR3: CASSTWGAGGYTF; DNA: TGTGCCAGCAGTACTTGGGGGGCTGGTGGCTACACCTTC
J: TRBJ2-5; D: TRBD2; size: few; V: TRBV10-2; CDR3: CASSGGGKETQYF; DNA: TGCGCCAGCAGCGGCGGGGGAAAAGAGACCCAGTACTTC
J: TRBJ2-3; D: TRBD1; size: many; V: TRBV10-3; CDR3: CAISPGQGSTDTQYF; DNA: TGTGCCATCAGTCCTGGACAGGGGTCTACAGATACGCAGTATTTT
J: TRBJ2-5; D: TRBD2; size: -; V: TRBV5-1; CDR3: CASSLMINPGLAGPGQYF; DNA: TGCGCCAGCAGCTTGATGATAAACCCGGGACTAGCGGGACCCGGGCAGTACTTC
J: TRBJ2-7; D: TRBD2; size: -; V: TRBV5-1; CDR3: CASSLFELAGSFSYNEQYF; DNA: TGCGCCAGCAGCTTGTTCGAACTAGCGGGGTCTTTCTCCTACAATGAGCAGTACTTC
J: TRBJ2-7; D: -; size: many; V: TRBV10-1; CDR3: CASSEGGRGRYEQYF; DNA: TGCGCCAGCAGTGAGGGGGGTAGGGGTCGGTACGAGCAGTACTTC
J: TRBJ2-3; D: -; size: -; V: TRBV5-1; CDR3: CASSLWSRGASTDTQYF; DNA: TGCGCCAGCAGCTTGTGGTCGCGGGGTGCGAGCACAGATACGCAGTATTTT
J: TRBJ1-4; D: -; size: -; V: TRBV3-1; CDR3: CASSPGKGDEKRFF; DNA: TGTGCCAGCAGCCCGGGAAAGGGGGATGAAAAACGGTTTTTT
J: TRBJ2-1; D: -; size: -; V: TRBV7-6; CDR3: CASSLAGGCGDNEQFF; DNA: TGTGCCAGCAGCTTAGCGGGGGGCTGCGGGGACAATGAGCAGTTCTTC
J: TRBJ2-1; D: -; size: few; V: TRBV7-9; CDR3: CASLTSSSYNEQFF; DNA: TGTGCCAGCCTAACGTCGAGCTCCTACAATGAGCAGTTCTTC
J: TRBJ2-7; D: TRBD2; size: many; V: TRBV4-1; CDR3: CASSHSSGSYEQYF; DNA: TGCGCCAGCAGCCACTCTAGCGGTTCCTACGAGCAGTACTTC
J: TRBJ2-3; D: -; size: few; V: TRBV20-1; CDR3: CSARALTDTQYF; DNA: TGCAGTGCTAGAGCTCTCACAGATACGCAGTATTTT
J: TRBJ2-1; D: -; size: -; V: TRBV12-3/TRBV12-4; CDR3: CASSWGWERGEQFF; DNA: TGTGCCAGCAGTTGGGGGTGGGAGAGGGGCGAGCAGTTCTTC
J: TRBJ2-5; D: -; size: many; V: TRBV5-1; CDR3: CASSLYNLGETQYF; DNA: TGCGCCAGCAGCTTGTATAACTTGGGAGAGACCCAGTACTTC
J: TRBJ1-1; D: -; size: few; V: TRBV7-8; CDR3: CASSLQGFLNTEAFF; DNA: TGTGCCAGCAGCTTACAGGGGTTTTTGAACACTGAAGCTTTCTTT
J: TRBJ2-1; D: -; size: -; V: TRBV14; CDR3: CASSPQGRSDNEQFF; DNA: TGTGCCAGCAGCCCGCAGGGCCGATCCGACAATGAGCAGTTCTTC
J: TRBJ2-1; D: TRBD2; size: many; V: TRBV20-1; CDR3: CSARQRGEQFF; DNA: TGCAGTGCCAGACAGCGGGGTGAGCAGTTCTTC
J: TRBJ2-7; D: -; size: many; V: TRBV5-4; CDR3: CASSLERGVYEQYF; DNA: TGTGCCAGCAGCTTGGAAAGGGGGGTCTACGAGCAGTACTTC
J: TRBJ1-6; D: TRBD1; size: many; V: TRBV6-5; CDR3: CASSYTGGPPLHF; DNA: TGTGCCAGCAGTTACACAGGGGGTCCTCCCCTCCACTTT
J: TRBJ1-2; D: TRBD1; size: -; V: TRBV20-1; CDR3: CSARGQGVGYTF; DNA: TGCAGTGCTAGAGGACAGGGGGTCGGCTACACCTTC
J: TRBJ1-2; D: -; size: many; V: TRBV6-5; CDR3: CASSPNRDYGYTF; DNA: TGTGCCAGCAGCCCTAACAGGGATTATGGCTACACCTTC
J: TRBJ2-7; D: TRBD2; size: -; V: TRBV7-8; CDR3: CASSSVGGTGYEQYF; DNA: TGTGCCAGCAGTTCCGTGGGAGGGACTGGCTACGAGCAGTACTTC
J: TRBJ1-2; D: -; size: -; V: TRBV2; CDR3: CAATRAAGGYTF; DNA: TGTGCCGCAACGAGGGCGGCGGGGGGCTACACCTTC
J: TRBJ2-1; D: -; size: -; V: TRBV5-1; CDR3: CASSSLLTTSYNEQFF; DNA: TGCGCCAGCAGCTCCCTACTAACGACCTCCTACAATGAGCAGTTCTTC
J: TRBJ2-1; D: -; size: -; V: TRBV7-2; CDR3: CASSLKYYEQFF; DNA: TGTGCCAGCAGCTTAAAGTATTATGAGCAGTTCTTC
J: TRBJ2-3; D: TRBD1; size: -; V: TRBV5-1; CDR3: CASSWGTGQDTQYF; DNA: TGCGCCAGCAGCTGGGGGACAGGGCAAGATACGCAGTATTTT
J: TRBJ2-1; D: TRBD2; size: -; V: TRBV12-3/TRBV12-4; CDR3: CASSLGLADSNEQFF; DNA: TGTGCCAGCAGTTTGGGACTAGCGGACTCTAATGAGCAGTTCTTC
J: TRBJ1-1; D: -; size: few; V: TRBV29-1; CDR3: CSALTVSNTEAFF; DNA: TGCAGCGCTTTGACAGTATCGAACACTGAAGCTTTCTTT
J: TRBJ1-1; D: -; size: -; V: TRBV10-3; CDR3: CAISEVSSNTEAFF; DNA: TGTGCCATCAGTGAAGTAAGCTCGAACACTGAAGCTTTCTTT
J: TRBJ1-1; D: -; size: -; V: TRBV29-1; CDR3: CSARLGTSNTEAFF; DNA: TGCAGCGCACGACTAGGGACATCCAACACTGAAGCTTTCTTT
J: TRBJ1-2; D: -; size: -; V: TRBV3-1; CDR3: CASSQDPRYGYTF; DNA: TGTGCCAGCAGCCAAGATCCCCGGTATGGCTACACCTTC
J: TRBJ2-7; D: -; size: -; V: TRBV18; CDR3: CASSPRSGASYEQYF; DNA: TGTGCCAGCTCACCAAGAAGCGGTGCCTCCTACGAGCAGTACTTC
J: TRBJ1-5; D: -; size: -; V: TRBV4-3; CDR3: CASSQDQGLGQPQHF; DNA: TGCGCCAGCAGCCAAGATCAGGGGCTGGGGCAGCCCCAGCATTTT
J: TRBJ2-1; D: TRBD2; size: -; V: TRBV5-1; CDR3: CASSGGDFLRRLHNEQFF; DNA: TGCGCCAGCAGCGGGGGGGACTTTTTGCGTCGCCTGCACAATGAGCAGTTCTTC
J: TRBJ2-2; D: TRBD2; size: -; V: TRBV6-6; CDR3: CASSNTALAGAGELFF; DNA: TGTGCCAGCAGTAATACAGCACTAGCGGGAGCGGGGGAGCTGTTTTTT
J: TRBJ2-6; D: -; size: many; V: TRBV5-1; CDR3: CASNDVSGANVLTF; DNA: TGCGCCAGCAATGATGTCTCTGGGGCCAACGTCCTGACTTTC
J: TRBJ2-2; D: TRBD1; size: -; V: TRBV20-1; CDR3: CSARRDRATGELFF; DNA: TGCAGTGCTAGAAGGGACAGGGCGACCGGGGAGCTGTTTTTT
J: TRBJ2-3; D: -; size: -; V: TRBV5-4; CDR3: CASSLASQGTDTQYF; DNA: TGTGCCAGCAGCTTGGCCAGTCAGGGAACGGATACGCAGTATTTT